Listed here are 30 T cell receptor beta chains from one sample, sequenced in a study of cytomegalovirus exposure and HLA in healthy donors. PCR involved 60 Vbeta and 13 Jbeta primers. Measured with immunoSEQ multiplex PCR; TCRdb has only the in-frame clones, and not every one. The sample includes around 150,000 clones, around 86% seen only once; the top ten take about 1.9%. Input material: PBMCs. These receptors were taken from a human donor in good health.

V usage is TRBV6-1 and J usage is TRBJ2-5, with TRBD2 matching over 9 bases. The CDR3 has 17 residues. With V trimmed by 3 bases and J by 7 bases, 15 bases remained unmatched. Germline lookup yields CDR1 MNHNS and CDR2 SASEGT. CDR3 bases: TGTGCCAGCAGTGATCCCACCGGCGCGGGGGGGGCGGGGACCCAGTACTTC. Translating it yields CASSDPTGAGGAGTQYF.

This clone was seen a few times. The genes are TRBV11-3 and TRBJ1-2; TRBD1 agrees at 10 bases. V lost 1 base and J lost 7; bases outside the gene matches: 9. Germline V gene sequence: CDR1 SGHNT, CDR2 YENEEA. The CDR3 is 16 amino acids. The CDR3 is CASSLVGGTGDSGYTF. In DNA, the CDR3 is TGTGCCAGCAGCTTAGTAGGTGGGACAGGGGACAGTGGCTACACCTTC.

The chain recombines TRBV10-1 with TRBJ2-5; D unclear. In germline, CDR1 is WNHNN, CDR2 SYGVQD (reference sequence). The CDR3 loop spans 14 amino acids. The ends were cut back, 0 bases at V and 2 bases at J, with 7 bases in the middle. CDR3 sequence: CASSESPGQETQYF. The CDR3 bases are TGCGCCAGCAGTGAGTCCCCAGGACAAGAGACCCAGTACTTC.

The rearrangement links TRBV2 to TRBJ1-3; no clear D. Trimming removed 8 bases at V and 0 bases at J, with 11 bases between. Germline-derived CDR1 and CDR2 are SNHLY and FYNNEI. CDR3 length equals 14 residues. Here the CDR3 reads CASLASSSGNTIYF. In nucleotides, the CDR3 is TGTGCCAGCCTAGCATCGAGCTCTGGAAACACCATATATTTT.

In DNA form, the CDR3 reads TGTGCCAGCAGCACAGCTAGCGGTATCACAGATACGCAGTATTTT. This translates into CASSTASGITDTQYF. The V call is TRBV9, the J call TRBJ2-3, with 7 bases aligning to TRBD2. Germline V lookup: CDR1 SGDLS, CDR2 YYNGEE. Trimming took 4 bases from V and 2 from J; bases not matched to a gene: 7. This CDR3 contains 15 residues.

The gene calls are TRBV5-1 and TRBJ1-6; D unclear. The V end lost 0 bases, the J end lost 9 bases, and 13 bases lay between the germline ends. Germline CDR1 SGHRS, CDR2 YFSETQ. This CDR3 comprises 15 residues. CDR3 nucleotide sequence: TGCGCCAGCAGCTTGGAAGGAGGGAGACGTTCACCCCTCCACTTT. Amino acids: CASSLEGGRRSPLHF.

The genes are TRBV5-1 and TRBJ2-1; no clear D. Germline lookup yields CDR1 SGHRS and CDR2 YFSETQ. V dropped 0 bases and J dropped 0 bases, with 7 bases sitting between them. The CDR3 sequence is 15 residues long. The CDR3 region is CASSLGPSSYNEQFF. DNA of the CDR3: TGCGCCAGCAGCTTGGGTCCCAGCTCCTACAATGAGCAGTTCTTC.

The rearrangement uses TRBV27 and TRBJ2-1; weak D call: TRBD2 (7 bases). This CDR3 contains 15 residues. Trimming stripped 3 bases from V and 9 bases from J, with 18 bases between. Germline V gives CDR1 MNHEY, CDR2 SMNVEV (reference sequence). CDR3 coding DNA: TGTGCCAGCAGTTTGGCGGGGGCCTACGGGGTTGAGCAGTTCTTC. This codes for CASSLAGAYGVEQFF.

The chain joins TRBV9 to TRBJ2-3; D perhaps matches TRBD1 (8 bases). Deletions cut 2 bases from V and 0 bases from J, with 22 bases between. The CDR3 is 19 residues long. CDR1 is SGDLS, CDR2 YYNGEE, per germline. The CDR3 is CASSVQQGERGPSTDTQYF. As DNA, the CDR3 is TGTGCCAGCAGCGTCCAACAGGGGGAGCGGGGCCCTAGCACAGATACGCAGTATTTT. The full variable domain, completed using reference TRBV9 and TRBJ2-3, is DSGVTQTPKHLITATGQRVTLRCSPRSGDLSVYWYQQSLDQGLQFLIQYYNGEERAKGNILERFSAQQFPDLHSELNLSSLELGDSALYFCASSVQQGERGPSTDTQYFGPGTRLTVL.

The CDR3 is CASSFQGGTLHF. The DNA of the CDR3 is TGTGCCAGCAGCTTTCAGGGCGGGACCCTCCACTTT. V is TRBV5-6 and J is TRBJ1-6; D may be TRBD1 (5 bases). The CDR3 covers 12 residues. Germline values: CDR1 SGHDT, CDR2 YYEEEE. With 2 bases removed from V and 14 bases from J, the gap between germline ends came to 11 bases.

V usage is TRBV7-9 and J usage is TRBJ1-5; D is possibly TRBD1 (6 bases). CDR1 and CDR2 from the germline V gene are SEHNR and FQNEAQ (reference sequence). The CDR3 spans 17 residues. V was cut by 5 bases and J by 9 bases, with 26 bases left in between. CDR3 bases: TGTGCCAGCAGCCCACTCCCGACAGGACAAGGCCCAATGCCCCAGCATTTT. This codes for CASSPLPTGQGPMPQHF.

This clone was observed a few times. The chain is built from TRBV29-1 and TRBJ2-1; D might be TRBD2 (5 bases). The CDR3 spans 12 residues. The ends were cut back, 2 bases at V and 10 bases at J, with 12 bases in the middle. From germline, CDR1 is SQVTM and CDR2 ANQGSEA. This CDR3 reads CSVESSRAEQFF. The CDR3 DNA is TGCAGCGTTGAATCTAGCCGGGCCGAGCAGTTCTTC.

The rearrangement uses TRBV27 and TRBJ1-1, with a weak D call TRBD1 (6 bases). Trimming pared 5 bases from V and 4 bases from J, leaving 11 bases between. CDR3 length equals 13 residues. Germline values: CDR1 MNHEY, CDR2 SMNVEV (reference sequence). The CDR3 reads CASSPLRGTEAFF. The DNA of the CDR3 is TGTGCCAGCAGTCCCCTCAGGGGCACTGAAGCTTTCTTT.

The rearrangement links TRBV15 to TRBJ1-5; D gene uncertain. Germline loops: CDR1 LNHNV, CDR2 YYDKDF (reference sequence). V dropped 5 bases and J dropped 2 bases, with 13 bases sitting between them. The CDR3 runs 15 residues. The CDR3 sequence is CATSEVGGRNQPQHF. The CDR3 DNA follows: TGTGCCACCAGCGAAGTGGGAGGCCGCAATCAGCCCCAGCATTTT.

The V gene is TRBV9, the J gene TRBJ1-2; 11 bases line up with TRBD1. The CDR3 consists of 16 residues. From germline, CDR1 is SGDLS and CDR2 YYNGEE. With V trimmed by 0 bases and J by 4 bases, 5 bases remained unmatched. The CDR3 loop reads CASSVGGTGGPYGYTF. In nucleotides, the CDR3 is TGTGCCAGCAGCGTAGGTGGGACAGGGGGACCCTATGGCTACACCTTC.

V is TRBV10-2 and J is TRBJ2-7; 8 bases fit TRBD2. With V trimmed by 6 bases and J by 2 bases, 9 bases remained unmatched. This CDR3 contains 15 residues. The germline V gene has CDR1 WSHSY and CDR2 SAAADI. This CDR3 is CASRGAGALPYEQYF. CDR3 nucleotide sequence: TGCGCCAGCAGGGGAGCGGGGGCCTTACCCTACGAGCAGTACTTC.

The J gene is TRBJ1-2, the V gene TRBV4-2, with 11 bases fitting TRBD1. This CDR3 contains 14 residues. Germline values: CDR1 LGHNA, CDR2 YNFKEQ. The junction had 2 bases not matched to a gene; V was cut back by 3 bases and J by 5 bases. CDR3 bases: TGTGCCAGCAGCCAGGACAGGGGGCAATATGGCTACACCTTC. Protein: CASSQDRGQYGYTF.

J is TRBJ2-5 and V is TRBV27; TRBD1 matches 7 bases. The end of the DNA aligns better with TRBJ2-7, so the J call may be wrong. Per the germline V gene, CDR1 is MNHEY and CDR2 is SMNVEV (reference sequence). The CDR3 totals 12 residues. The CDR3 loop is CASKSRGYEQYF. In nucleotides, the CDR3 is TGTGCCAGCAAGTCCAGGGGGTACGAGCAGTACTTC.

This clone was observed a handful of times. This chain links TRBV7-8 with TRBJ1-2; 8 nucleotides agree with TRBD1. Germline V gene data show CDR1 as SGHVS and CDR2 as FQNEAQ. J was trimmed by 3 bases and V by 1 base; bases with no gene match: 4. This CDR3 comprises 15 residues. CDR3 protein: CASSLGTGLDYGYTF. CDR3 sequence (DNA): TGTGCCAGCAGCTTAGGGACAGGGCTAGACTATGGCTACACCTTC.

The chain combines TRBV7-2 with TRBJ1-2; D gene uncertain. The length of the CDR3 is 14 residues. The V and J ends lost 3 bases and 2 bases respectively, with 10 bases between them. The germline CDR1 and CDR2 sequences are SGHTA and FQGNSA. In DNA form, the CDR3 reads TGTGCCAGCAGCTTGAGTTTCCCCAACTATGGCTACACCTTC. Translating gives CASSLSFPNYGYTF.

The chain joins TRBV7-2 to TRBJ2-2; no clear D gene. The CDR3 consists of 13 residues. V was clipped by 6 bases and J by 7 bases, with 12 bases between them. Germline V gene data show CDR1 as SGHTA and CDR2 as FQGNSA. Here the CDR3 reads CASRSSADGELFF. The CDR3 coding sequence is TGTGCCAGCAGGTCCAGCGCGGACGGGGAGCTGTTTTTT.

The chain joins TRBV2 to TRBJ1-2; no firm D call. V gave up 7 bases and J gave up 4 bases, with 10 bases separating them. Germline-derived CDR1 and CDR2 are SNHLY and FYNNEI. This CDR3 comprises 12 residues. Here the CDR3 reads CASTRASYGYTF. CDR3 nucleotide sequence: TGTGCCAGCACGAGGGCTTCCTATGGCTACACCTTC.

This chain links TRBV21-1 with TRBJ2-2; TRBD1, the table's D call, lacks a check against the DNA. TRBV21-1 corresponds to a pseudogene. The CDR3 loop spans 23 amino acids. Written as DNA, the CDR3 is TGTGCCAGCAGCTCCCAATCGGTCTCCCCGGCGGGGGACAGGGAGGTTTGGACCGGGGAGCTGTTTTTT. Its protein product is CASSSQSVSPAGDREVWTGELFF.

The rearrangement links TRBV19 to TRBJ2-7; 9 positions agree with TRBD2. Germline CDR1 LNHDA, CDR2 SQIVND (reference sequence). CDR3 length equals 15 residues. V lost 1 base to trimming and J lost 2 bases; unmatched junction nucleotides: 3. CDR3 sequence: CASSIVLAGAYEQYF. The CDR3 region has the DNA TGTGCCAGTAGTATAGTACTAGCGGGCGCCTACGAGCAGTACTTC.

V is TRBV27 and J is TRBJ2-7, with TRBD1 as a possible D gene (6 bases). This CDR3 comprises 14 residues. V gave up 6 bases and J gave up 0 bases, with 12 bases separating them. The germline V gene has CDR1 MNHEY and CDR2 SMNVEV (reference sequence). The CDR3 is CASSATGYSYEQYF. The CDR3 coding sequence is TGTGCCAGCAGCGCGACAGGTTACTCCTACGAGCAGTACTTC.

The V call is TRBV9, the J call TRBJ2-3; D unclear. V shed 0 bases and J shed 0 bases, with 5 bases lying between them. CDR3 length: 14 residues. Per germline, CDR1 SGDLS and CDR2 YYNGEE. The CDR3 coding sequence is TGTGCCAGCAGCGTAGAGCCTAGCACAGATACGCAGTATTTT. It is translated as CASSVEPSTDTQYF.

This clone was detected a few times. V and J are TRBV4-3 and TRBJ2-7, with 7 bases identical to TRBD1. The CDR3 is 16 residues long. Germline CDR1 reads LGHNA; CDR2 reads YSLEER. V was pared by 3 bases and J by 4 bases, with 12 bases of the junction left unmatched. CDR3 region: CASSQRYKGAQYEQYF. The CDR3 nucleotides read TGCGCCAGCAGCCAGAGGTATAAGGGGGCGCAGTACGAGCAGTACTTC.

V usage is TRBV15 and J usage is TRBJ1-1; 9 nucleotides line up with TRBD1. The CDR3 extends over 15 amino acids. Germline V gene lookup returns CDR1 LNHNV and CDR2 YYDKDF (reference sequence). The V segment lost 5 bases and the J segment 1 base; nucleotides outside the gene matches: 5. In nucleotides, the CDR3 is TGTGCCACCAGCCGATGGGGACAGGGGAACACTGAAGCTTTCTTT. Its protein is CATSRWGQGNTEAFF.

This CDR3 is CASSRQPMNTEAFF. The CDR3 DNA reads as TGTGCCAGCAGTCGACAGCCCATGAACACTGAAGCTTTCTTT. This chain uses TRBV2 with TRBJ1-1, with a weak D call TRBD1 (5 bases). The length of the CDR3 is 14 residues. V shed 5 bases and J shed 0 bases, with 10 bases lying between them. Per the germline V gene, CDR1 is SNHLY and CDR2 is FYNNEI.

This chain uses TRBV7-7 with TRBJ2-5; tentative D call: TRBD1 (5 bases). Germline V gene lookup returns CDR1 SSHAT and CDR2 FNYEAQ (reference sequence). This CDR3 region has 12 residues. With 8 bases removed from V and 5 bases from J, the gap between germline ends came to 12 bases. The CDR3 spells CASSRGGETQYF. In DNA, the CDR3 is TGTGCCAGCTCAAGGGGTGGGGAGACCCAGTACTTC.